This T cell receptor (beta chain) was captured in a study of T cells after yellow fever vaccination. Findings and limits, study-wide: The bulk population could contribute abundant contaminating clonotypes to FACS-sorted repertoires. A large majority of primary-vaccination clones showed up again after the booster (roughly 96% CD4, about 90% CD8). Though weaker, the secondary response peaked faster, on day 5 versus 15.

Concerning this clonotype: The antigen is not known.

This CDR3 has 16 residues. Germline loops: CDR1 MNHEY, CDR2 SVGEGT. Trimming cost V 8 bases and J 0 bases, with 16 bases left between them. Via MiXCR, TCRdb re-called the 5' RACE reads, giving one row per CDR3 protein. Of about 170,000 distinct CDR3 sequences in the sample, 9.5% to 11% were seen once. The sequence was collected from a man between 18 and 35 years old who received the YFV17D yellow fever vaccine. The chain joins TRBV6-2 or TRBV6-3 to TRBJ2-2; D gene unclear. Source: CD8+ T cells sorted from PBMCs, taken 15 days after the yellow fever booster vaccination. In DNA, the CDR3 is TGTGCCAGCGGCCTCGACGGTTCCGCGAACACCGGGGAGCTGTTTTTT. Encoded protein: CASGLDGSANTGELFF.